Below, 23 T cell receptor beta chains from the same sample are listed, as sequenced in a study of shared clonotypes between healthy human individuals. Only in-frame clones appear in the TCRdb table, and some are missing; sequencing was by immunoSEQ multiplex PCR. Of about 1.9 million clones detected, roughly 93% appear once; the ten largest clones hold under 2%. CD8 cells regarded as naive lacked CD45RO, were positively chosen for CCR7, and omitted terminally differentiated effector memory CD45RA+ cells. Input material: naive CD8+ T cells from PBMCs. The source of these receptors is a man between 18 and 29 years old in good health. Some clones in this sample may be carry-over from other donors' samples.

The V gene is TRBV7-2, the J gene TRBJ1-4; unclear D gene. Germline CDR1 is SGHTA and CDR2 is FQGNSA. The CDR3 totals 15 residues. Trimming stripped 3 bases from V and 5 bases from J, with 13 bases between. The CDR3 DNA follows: TGTGCCAGCAGCTTCACGCCAGTACCGAATGAAAAACTGTTTTTT. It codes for CASSFTPVPNEKLFF.

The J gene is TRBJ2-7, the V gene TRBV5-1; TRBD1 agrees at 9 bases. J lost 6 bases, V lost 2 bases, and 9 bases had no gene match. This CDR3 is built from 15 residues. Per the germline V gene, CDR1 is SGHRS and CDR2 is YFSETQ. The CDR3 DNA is TGCGCCAGCAGCTTTCAACAGGGGGCGCGTAGCGAGCAGTACTTC. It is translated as CASSFQQGARSEQYF.

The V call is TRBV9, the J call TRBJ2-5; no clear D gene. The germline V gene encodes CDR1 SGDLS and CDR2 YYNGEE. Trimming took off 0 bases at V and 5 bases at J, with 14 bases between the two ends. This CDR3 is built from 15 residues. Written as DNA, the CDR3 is TGTGCCAGCAGCGTAGAATCATCCAGTGGCGAGACCCAGTACTTC. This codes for CASSVESSSGETQYF.

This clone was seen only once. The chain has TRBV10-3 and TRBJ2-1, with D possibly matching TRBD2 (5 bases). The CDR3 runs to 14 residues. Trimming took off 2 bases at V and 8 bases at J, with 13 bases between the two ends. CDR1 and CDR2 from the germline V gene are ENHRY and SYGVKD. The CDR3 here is CAISELSSPHEQFF. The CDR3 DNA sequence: TGTGCCATCAGTGAGCTCTCTAGCCCCCATGAGCAGTTCTTC.

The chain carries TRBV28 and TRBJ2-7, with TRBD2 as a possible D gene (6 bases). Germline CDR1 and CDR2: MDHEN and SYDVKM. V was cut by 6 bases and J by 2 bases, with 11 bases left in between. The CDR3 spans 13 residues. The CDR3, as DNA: TGTGCCAGCAGCAGGGAGGTCACCTACGAGCAGTACTTC. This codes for CASSREVTYEQYF.

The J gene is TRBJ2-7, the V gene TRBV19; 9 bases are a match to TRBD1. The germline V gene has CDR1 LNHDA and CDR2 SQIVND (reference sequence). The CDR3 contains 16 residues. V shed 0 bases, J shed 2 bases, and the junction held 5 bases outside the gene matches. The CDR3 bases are TGTGCCAGTAGTATAGACCTCAGACAGGGGGCCTACGAGCAGTACTTC. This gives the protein CASSIDLRQGAYEQYF.

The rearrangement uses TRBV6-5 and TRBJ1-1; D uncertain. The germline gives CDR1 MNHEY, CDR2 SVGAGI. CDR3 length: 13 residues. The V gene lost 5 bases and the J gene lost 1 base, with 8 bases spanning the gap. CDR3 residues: CASSPASNTEAFF. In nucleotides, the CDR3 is TGTGCCAGCAGTCCGGCCTCGAACACTGAAGCTTTCTTT.

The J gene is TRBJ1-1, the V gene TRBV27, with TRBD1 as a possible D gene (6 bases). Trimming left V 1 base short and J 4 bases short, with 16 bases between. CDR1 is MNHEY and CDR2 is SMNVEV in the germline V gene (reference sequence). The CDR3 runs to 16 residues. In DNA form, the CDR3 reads TGTGCCAGCAGTTTATTAGACAGGAAAGGGATCACTGAAGCTTTCTTT. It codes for CASSLLDRKGITEAFF.

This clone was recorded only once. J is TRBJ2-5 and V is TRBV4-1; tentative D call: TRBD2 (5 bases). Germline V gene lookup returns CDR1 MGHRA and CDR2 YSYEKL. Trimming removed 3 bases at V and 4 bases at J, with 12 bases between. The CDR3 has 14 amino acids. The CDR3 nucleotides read TGCGCCAGCAGCCACCCGGGGTTGGGAGAGACCCAGTACTTC. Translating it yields CASSHPGLGETQYF.

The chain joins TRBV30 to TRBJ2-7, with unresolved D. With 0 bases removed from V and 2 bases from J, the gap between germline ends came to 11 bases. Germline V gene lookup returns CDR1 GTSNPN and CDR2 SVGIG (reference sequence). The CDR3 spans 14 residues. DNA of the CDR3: TGTGCCTGGAGTGTACGGGTAGCCCCCTACGAGCAGTACTTC. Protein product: CAWSVRVAPYEQYF.

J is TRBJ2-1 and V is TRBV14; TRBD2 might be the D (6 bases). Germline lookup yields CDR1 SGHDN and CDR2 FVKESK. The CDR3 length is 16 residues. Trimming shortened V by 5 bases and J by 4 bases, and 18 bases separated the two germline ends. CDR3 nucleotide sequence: TGTGCCAGCAGCAACCGTTGGGGGGTCAAATACAATGAGCAGTTCTTC. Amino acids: CASSNRWGVKYNEQFF.

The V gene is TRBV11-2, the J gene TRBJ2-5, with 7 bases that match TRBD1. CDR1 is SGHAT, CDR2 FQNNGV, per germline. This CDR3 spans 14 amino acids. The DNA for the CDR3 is TGTTCCGAGGGTCCCAGCGGTGCCAGGGGGAAACAGTACTTC. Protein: CSEGPSGARGKQYF.

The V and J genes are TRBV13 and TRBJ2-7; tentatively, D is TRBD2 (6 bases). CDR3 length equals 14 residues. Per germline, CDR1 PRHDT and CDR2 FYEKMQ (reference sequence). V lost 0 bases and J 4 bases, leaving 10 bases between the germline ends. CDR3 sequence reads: CASSLGRDGYEQYF. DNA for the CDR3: TGTGCCAGCAGCTTAGGGCGGGACGGATACGAGCAGTACTTC. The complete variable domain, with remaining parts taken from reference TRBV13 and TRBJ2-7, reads AAGVIQSPRHLIKEKRETATLKCYPIPRHDTVYWYQQGPGQDPQFLISFYEKMQSDKGSIPDRFSAQQFSDYHSELNMSSLELGDSALYFCASSLGRDGYEQYFGPGTRLTVT.

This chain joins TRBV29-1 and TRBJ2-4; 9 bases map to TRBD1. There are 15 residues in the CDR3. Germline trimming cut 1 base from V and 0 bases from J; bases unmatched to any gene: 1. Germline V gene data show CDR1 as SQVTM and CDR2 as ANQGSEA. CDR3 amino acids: CSVEGTGEAKNIQYF. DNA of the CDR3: TGCAGCGTTGAAGGGACAGGGGAAGCCAAAAACATTCAGTACTTC.

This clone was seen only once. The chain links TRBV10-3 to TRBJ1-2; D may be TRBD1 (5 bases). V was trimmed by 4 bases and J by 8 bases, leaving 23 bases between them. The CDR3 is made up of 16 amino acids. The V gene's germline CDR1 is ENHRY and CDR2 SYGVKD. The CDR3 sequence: CAISGGSFRSGLGYTF. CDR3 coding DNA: TGTGCCATCAGTGGGGGGTCGTTCCGCTCAGGGTTAGGCTACACCTTC.

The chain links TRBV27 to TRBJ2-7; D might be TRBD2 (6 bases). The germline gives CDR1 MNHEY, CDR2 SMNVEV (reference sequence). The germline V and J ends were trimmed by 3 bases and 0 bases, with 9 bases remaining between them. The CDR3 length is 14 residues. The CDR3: CASSLGGISYEQYF. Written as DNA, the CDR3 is TGTGCCAGCAGTTTGGGCGGGATCTCCTACGAGCAGTACTTC.

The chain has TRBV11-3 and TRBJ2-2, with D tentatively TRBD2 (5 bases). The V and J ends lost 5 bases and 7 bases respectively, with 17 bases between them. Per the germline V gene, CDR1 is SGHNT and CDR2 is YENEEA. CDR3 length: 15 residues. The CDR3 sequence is CASSPRALGSGELFF. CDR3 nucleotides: TGTGCCAGCAGCCCGCGGGCCCTTGGGAGCGGGGAGCTGTTTTTT.

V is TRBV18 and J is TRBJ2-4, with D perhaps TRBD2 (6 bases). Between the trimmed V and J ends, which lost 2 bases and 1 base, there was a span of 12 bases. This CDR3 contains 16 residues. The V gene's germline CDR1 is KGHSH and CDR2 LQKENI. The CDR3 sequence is CASSPTTGVAKNIQYF. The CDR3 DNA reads TGTGCCAGCTCACCAACGACGGGGGTGGCCAAAAACATTCAGTACTTC.

Written as DNA, the CDR3 is TGTGCCAGCAGCCCTAGCGGGCGGAGCCAAGAGACCCAGTACTTC. Protein sequence: CASSPSGRSQETQYF. The chain has TRBV7-3 and TRBJ2-5; 8 bases map to TRBD2. There are 15 residues in the CDR3. CDR1 SGHTA and CDR2 FQGTGA come from the germline V gene. V was pared by 5 bases and J by 1 base, with 6 bases of the junction left unmatched. The variable domain in full, completed from reference TRBV7-3 and TRBJ2-5, reads GAGVSQTPSNKVTEKGKYVELRCDPISGHTALYWYRQSLGQGPEFLIYFQGTGAADDSGLPNDRFFAVRPEGSVSTLKIQRTERGDSAVYLCASSPSGRSQETQYFGPGTRLLVL.

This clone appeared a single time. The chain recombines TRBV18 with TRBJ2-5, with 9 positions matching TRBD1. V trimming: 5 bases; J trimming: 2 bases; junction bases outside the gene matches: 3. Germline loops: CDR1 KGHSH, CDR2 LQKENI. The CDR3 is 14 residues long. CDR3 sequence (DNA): TGTGCCAGCTCAAACGACAGGGGGCAAGAGACCCAGTACTTC. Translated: CASSNDRGQETQYF.

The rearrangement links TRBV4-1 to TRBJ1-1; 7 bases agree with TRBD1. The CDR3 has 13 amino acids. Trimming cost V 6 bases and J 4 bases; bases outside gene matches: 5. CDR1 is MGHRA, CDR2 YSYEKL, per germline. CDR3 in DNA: TGCGCCAGCAGAATCGACAGGGCCACTGAAGCTTTCTTT. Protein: CASRIDRATEAFF.

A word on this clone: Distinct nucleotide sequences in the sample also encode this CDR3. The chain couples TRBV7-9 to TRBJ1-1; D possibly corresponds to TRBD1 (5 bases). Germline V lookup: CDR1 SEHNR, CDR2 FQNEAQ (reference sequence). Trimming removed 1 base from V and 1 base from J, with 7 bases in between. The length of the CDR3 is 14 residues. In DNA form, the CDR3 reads TGTGCCAGCAGCTTAGTTGGGGGGAACACTGAAGCTTTCTTT. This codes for CASSLVGGNTEAFF.

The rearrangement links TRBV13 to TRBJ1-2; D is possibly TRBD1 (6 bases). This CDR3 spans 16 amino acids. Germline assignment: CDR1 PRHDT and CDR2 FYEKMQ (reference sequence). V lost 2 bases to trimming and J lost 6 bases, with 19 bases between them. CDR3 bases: TGTGCCAGCAGCTTACAGGTTTCAGGGGATCTGGATGGCTACACCTTC. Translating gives CASSLQVSGDLDGYTF.